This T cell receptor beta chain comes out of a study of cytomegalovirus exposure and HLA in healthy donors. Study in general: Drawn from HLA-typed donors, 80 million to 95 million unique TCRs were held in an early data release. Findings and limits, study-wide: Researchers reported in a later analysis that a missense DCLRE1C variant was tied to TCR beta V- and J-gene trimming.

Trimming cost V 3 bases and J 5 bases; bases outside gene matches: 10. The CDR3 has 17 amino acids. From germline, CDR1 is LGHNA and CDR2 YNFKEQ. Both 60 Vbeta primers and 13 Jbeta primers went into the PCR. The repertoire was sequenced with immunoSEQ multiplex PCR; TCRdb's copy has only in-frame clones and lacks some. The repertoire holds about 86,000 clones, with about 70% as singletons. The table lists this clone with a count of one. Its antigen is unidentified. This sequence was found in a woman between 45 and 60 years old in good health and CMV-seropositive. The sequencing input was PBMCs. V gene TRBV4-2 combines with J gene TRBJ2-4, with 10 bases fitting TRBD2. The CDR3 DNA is TGTGCCAGCAGCCACAAAGCGGGAGGGCCGAGCGAAAACATTCAGTACTTC. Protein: CASSHKAGGPSENIQYF.